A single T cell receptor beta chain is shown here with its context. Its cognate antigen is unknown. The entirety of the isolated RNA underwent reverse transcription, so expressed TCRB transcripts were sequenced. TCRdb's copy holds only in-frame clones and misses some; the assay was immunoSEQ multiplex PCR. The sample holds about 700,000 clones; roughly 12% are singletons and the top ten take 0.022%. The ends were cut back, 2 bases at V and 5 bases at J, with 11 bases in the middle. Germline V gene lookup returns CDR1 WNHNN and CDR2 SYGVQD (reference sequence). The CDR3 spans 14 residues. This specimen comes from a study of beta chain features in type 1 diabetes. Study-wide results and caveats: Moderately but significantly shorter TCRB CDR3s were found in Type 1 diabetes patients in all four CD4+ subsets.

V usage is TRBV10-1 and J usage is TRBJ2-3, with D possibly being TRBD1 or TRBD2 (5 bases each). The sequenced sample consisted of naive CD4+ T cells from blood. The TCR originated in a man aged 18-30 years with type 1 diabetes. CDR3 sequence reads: CASSEPGDGDTQYF. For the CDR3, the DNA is TGCGCCAGCAGTGAGCCCGGGGACGGAGATACGCAGTATTTT.